The 21 T cell receptor beta chains reported below all come from one sample, sequenced in a study of CD8+CD57+ T cells in acquired aplastic anemia. The template for TCR beta VDJ and CDR3 sequence profiling was genomic DNA. Each CDR3 protein is one row after TCRdb ran MiXCR on the reads. The data hold 200,000 or so distinct CDR3 sequences, with over 60% observed a single time. Sequenced sample: sorted CD4+, CD8+, or CD8+CD57+ T cells (not recorded which) from PBMCs. These receptors came from a human donor with severe aplastic anemia or a healthy control (not recorded which).

The rearrangement joins TRBV15 to TRBJ2-3, with TRBD2 as a possible D gene (5 bases). Deletions cut 0 bases from V and 5 bases from J, with 9 bases between. This CDR3 has 14 residues. The V gene's germline CDR1 is LNHNV and CDR2 YYDKDF (reference sequence). DNA of the CDR3: TGTGCCACCAGCAGAGATCTAGCTTTAGATACGCAGTATTTT. This sequence encodes CATSRDLALDTQYF.

The chain links TRBV6-6 to TRBJ1-2; no clear D. V was trimmed by 6 bases and J by 2 bases, leaving 16 bases between them. The CDR3 loop spans 15 amino acids. Germline V gene sequence: CDR1 MNHNY, CDR2 SVGAGI (reference sequence). In DNA, the CDR3 is TGTGCCAGCAGCCCCATGAAGGACTTAAACTATGGCTACACCTTC. Encoded protein: CASSPMKDLNYGYTF.

This clonotype turned up a few times. The chain couples TRBV5-8 to TRBJ2-7, with D tentatively TRBD1 or TRBD2 (5 bases each). The CDR3 spans 14 residues. Between the trimmed V and J ends, which lost 4 bases and 0 bases, there was a span of 11 bases. Germline V CDR1 and CDR2: SGHTS, YDEGEE. In DNA, the CDR3 is TGTGCCAGCAGCCGTCGGGACGGCTCCTACGAGCAGTACTTC. This sequence encodes CASSRRDGSYEQYF. The full variable domain, its missing parts supplied by reference TRBV5-8 and TRBJ2-7, is EAGVTQSPTHLIKTRGQQATLRCSPISGHTSVYWYQQALGLGLQFLLWYDEGEERNRGNFPPRFSGRQFPNYSSELNVNALELEDSALYLCASSRRDGSYEQYFGPGTRLTVT.

This clonotype was recorded at least ten times. The germline gene is not matched at one end of the junction; a read error may be the cause. The chain has TRBV7-9 and TRBJ2-7, with no clear D. The CDR3 loop spans 13 amino acids. CDR1 is SEHNR and CDR2 is FQNEAQ in the germline V gene (reference sequence). For the CDR3, the DNA is TGTGCCAGCAGCTCCTCCTCGGCACCTGACCGGGACTTC. Its protein is CASSSSSAPDRDF.

CDR3 nucleotide sequence: TGTGCCATCAGTGTGGGGGTCACTGAAGCTTTCTTT. Protein product: CAISVGVTEAFF. The gene calls are TRBV10-3 and TRBJ1-1; a weak D match, TRBD1 (5 bases). Germline lookup yields CDR1 ENHRY and CDR2 SYGVKD. Trimming removed 4 bases at V and 4 bases at J, with 7 bases between. The length of the CDR3 is 12 residues.

The rearrangement uses TRBV20-1 and TRBJ2-2; no reliable D call. Trimming left V 4 bases short and J 5 bases short, with 8 bases between. This CDR3 has 12 amino acids. CDR1 is DFQATT and CDR2 is SNEGSKA in the germline V gene (reference sequence). CDR3 sequence reads: CSANHWTGELFF. The CDR3 DNA reads as TGCAGTGCTAATCACTGGACCGGGGAGCTGTTTTTT.

This clonotype was seen only a few times. The genes are TRBV12-3 or TRBV12-4 and TRBJ2-7, with 10 bases matching TRBD1. Unmatched junction bases numbered 3, after V lost 1 base and J lost 3 bases. The CDR3 is made up of 15 amino acids. The chain's CDR3 is CASSLDGTGDYEQYF. CDR3 nucleotides: TGTGCCAGCAGTTTAGATGGGACAGGGGACTACGAGCAGTACTTC.

In this sample, this clonotype turned up once. The gene calls are TRBV7-2 and TRBJ1-6; 10 bases fit TRBD1. CDR1 is SGHTA, CDR2 FQGNSA, per germline. The CDR3 totals 16 residues. Losses at the gene ends were 1 base for V and 10 bases for J; bases not matched to a gene: 7. CDR3 region: CASSLESGTGVSPLHF. The CDR3 DNA reads as TGTGCCAGCAGCTTAGAATCGGGGACAGGGGTGTCACCCCTCCACTTT.

J is TRBJ2-1 and V is TRBV13; 14 positions match TRBD2. Trimming at V came to 8 bases and at J to 1 base, leaving 7 bases not matched to a gene. The CDR3 has 17 amino acids. Per germline, CDR1 PRHDT and CDR2 FYEKMQ (reference sequence). In DNA form, the CDR3 reads TGTGCCAGCTCCGGGACTAGCGGGAGTTTGTCCTACAATGAGCAGTTCTTC. Translating gives CASSGTSGSLSYNEQFF. Full variable domain (rest looked up from reference TRBV13 and TRBJ2-1): AAGVIQSPRHLIKEKRETATLKCYPIPRHDTVYWYQQGPGQDPQFLISFYEKMQSDKGSIPDRFSAQQFSDYHSELNMSSLELGDSALYFCASSGTSGSLSYNEQFFGPGTRLTVL.

In its sample, this clonotype was seen once. CDR3 sequence reads: CASSIGIVDSQFF. The CDR3 region has the DNA TGTGCCAGTAGTATAGGGATAGTGGATTCGCAGTTCTTC. The chain recombines TRBV19 with TRBJ2-1; D remains ambiguous. V lost 1 base, J lost 12 bases, and 13 bases lay in between. CDR1 is LNHDA and CDR2 is SQIVND in the germline V gene (reference sequence). The CDR3 has 13 residues.

This chain connects TRBV27 to TRBJ2-7, with 8 bases identical to TRBD1. The CDR3 extends over 14 amino acids. The trim removed 4 bases at V and 1 base at J, leaving 3 bases unmatched. Germline CDR1 reads MNHEY; CDR2 reads SMNVEV (reference sequence). In nucleotides, the CDR3 is TGTGCCAGCAGTTCGACAGGGGATTCCTACGAGCAGTACTTC. Translating gives CASSSTGDSYEQYF.

The rearrangement uses TRBV7-2 and TRBJ2-1, with D possibly being TRBD2 (5 bases). Trimming took off 7 bases at V and 9 bases at J, with 22 bases between the two ends. The CDR3 covers 15 residues. Germline assignment: CDR1 SGHTA and CDR2 FQGNSA. The chain's CDR3 is CASTTGFRQLGEQFF. The CDR3 DNA sequence: TGTGCCAGCACCACGGGGTTTCGGCAATTAGGTGAGCAGTTCTTC.

The V call is TRBV20-1, the J call TRBJ2-7; 7 bases fit TRBD2. This CDR3 is 11 amino acids long. Germline CDR1 DFQATT, CDR2 SNEGSKA (reference sequence). Losses at the gene ends were 6 bases for V and 5 bases for J; bases not matched to a gene: 4. The CDR3 is CSAAGRNEQYF. In DNA form, the CDR3 reads TGCAGTGCAGCGGGGCGTAACGAGCAGTACTTC.

V is TRBV5-4 and J is TRBJ2-2; no clear D gene. This CDR3 is built from 11 residues. V was trimmed by 9 bases and J by 3 bases, leaving 6 bases between them. Per germline, CDR1 SGHNT and CDR2 YYREEE (reference sequence). CDR3 residues: CATADTGELFF. The CDR3 region has the DNA TGTGCCACCGCGGACACCGGGGAGCTGTTTTTT.

The chain carries TRBV7-9 and TRBJ1-5; TRBD1 matches 7 bases. Germline V gives CDR1 SEHNR, CDR2 FQNEAQ (reference sequence). The CDR3 covers 15 residues. The V gene end was trimmed by 3 bases and the J gene end by 4 bases; junction bases not matched to a gene: 6. The CDR3 nucleotides read TGTGCCAGCAGCTTGACGACAGGGAGAAATCAGCCCCAGCATTTT. Translated: CASSLTTGRNQPQHF.

This clonotype has just a few counts. The chain recombines TRBV19 with TRBJ1-1; TRBD1 matches at 8 bases. The CDR3 runs 17 residues. Trimming took 5 bases from V and 4 from J; bases not matched to a gene: 15. Germline V lookup: CDR1 LNHDA, CDR2 SQIVND (reference sequence). The CDR3 nucleotides read TGTGCCAGTAGTGGACAGGGCCTTCTTCTCGTGACCACTGAAGCTTTCTTT. It is translated as CASSGQGLLLVTTEAFF.

Worth noting for this clonotype: One junction end does not reproduce the germline sequence, and a read error may be involved. The V gene is TRBV2, the J gene TRBJ2-1, with 8 bases that match TRBD1. Germline V gene sequence: CDR1 SNHLY, CDR2 FYNNEI. The CDR3 runs 16 residues. CDR3 loop: CASSAQGQGPYNEQFF. CDR3 nucleotides: TGCGCCAGCAGTGCTCAAGGACAGGGCCCCTACAATGAGCAGTTCTTC.

The genes are TRBV19 and TRBJ2-7, with 8 bases lining up with TRBD1. This CDR3 has 15 amino acids. V lost 7 bases, J lost 4 bases, and 12 bases stayed unmatched. The V gene's germline CDR1 is LNHDA and CDR2 SQIVND (reference sequence). The DNA of the CDR3 is TGTGCCAGTATAGGAAGGAAACAGGGGGTATACGAGCAGTACTTC. It yields the protein CASIGRKQGVYEQYF.

This clonotype showed up just once. Sequence at one end of the junction differs from germline and may be a read error. This chain uses TRBV15 with TRBJ2-1; 7 positions match TRBD1. This CDR3 has 16 amino acids. Germline values: CDR1 LNHNV, CDR2 YYDKDF (reference sequence). Here the CDR3 reads CATSRAARGLYNEQFF. The DNA of the CDR3 is TGTGCCACCAGCAGAGCCGCCAGGGGGTTATACAACGAGCAGTTCTTC.

The rearrangement uses TRBV7-6 and TRBJ2-1; the D gene is possibly TRBD1 (6 bases). Germline-derived CDR1 and CDR2 are SGHVS and FNYEAQ. V shed 2 bases and J shed 0 bases, with 14 bases lying between them. The CDR3 length is 17 residues. CDR3 in DNA: TGTGCCAGCAGCTTAATGTCAGGGGCTAGCTCCTACAATGAGCAGTTCTTC. Protein product: CASSLMSGASSYNEQFF.

V usage is TRBV7-9 and J usage is TRBJ2-2; TRBD2 might be the D (6 bases). CDR1 is SEHNR and CDR2 is FQNEAQ in the germline V gene (reference sequence). V dropped 5 bases and J dropped 0 bases, with 13 bases sitting between them. This CDR3 spans 16 amino acids. The CDR3 protein is CASSPQKRANTGELFF. The CDR3 nucleotides are TGTGCCAGCAGCCCGCAGAAGCGGGCGAACACCGGGGAGCTGTTTTTT.